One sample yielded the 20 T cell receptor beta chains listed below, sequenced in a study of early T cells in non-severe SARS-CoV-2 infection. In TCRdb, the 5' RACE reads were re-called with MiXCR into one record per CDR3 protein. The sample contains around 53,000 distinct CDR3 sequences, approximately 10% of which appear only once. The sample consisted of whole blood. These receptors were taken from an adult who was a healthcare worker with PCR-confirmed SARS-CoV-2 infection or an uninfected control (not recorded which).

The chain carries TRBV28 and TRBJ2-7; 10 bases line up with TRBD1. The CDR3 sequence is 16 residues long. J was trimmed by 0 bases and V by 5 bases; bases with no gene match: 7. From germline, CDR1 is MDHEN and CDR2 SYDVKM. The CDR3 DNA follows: TGTGCCAGCAGTCTAGGACAGGGGGAACACTCCTACGAGCAGTACTTC. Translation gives CASSLGQGEHSYEQYF.

The CDR3 is CASSTDRVRDTGELFF. The CDR3 DNA reads as TGTGCCAGCAGCACCGACAGGGTGCGCGACACCGGGGAGCTGTTTTTT. The genes are TRBV7-6 and TRBJ2-2, with 7 bases that match TRBD1. Looked up from germline, CDR1 is SGHVS and CDR2 is FNYEAQ. The ends lost 5 bases at V and 3 bases at J; junction bases unmatched: 9. The CDR3 loop spans 16 amino acids.

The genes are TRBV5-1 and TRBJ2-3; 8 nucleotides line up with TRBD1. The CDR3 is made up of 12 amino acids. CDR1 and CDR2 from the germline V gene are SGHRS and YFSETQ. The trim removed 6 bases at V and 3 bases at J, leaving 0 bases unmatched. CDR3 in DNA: TGCGCCAGCAACAGGGGGACAGATACGCAGTATTTT. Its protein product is CASNRGTDTQYF.

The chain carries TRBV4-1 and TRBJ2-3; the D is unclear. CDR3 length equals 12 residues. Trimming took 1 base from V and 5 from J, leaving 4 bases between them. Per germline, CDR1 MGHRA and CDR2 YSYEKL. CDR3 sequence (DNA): TGCGCCAGCAGCCAAGGACGAGATACGCAGTATTTT. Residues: CASSQGRDTQYF.

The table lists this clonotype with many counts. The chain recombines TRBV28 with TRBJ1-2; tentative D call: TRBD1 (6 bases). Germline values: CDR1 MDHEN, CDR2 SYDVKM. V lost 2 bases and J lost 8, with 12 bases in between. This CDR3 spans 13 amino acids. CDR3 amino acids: CASSLRGAGGYTF. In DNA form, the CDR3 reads TGTGCCAGCAGTTTACGGGGGGCGGGCGGCTACACCTTC.

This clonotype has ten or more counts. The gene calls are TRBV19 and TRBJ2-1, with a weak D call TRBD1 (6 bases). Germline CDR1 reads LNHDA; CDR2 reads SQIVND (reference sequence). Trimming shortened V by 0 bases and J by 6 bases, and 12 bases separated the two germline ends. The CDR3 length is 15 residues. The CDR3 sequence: CASSIDHRGSNEQFF. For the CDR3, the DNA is TGTGCCAGTAGTATAGATCATAGGGGGAGCAATGAGCAGTTCTTC.

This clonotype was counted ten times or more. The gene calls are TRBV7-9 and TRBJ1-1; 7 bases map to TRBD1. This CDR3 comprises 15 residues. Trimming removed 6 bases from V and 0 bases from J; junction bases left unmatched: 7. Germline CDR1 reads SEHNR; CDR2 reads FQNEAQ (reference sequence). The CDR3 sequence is CASSSGQHMNTEAFF. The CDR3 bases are TGTGCCAGCAGTTCGGGACAGCACATGAACACTGAAGCTTTCTTT.

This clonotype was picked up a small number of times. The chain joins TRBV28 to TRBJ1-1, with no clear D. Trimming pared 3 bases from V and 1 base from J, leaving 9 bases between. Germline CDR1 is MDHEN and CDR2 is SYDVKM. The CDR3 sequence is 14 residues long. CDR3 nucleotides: TGTGCCAGCAGTTTCCCTGTGAAGAACACTGAAGCTTTCTTT. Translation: CASSFPVKNTEAFF.

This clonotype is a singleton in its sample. DNA of the CDR3: TGTGCCAGCAGCCGCTCAGGGACAGAATTTAATTCACCCCTCCACTTT. Its translation is CASSRSGTEFNSPLHF. The rearrangement links TRBV27 to TRBJ1-6; 7 bases agree with TRBD1. The ends lost 6 bases at V and 6 bases at J; junction bases unmatched: 11. Germline lookup yields CDR1 MNHEY and CDR2 SMNVEV (reference sequence). This CDR3 comprises 16 residues.

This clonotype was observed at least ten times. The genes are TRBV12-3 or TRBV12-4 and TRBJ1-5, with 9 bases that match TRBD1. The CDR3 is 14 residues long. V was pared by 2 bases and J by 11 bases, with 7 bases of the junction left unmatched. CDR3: CASSLRDRVSAQHF. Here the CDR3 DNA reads TGTGCCAGCAGTTTACGGGACAGGGTCTCGGCCCAGCATTTT.

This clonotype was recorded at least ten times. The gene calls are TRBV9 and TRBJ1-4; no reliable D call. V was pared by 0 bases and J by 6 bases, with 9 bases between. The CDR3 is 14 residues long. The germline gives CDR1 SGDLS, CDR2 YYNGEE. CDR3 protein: CASSVDPTHEKLFF. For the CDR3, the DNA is TGTGCCAGCAGCGTAGACCCGACCCATGAAAAACTGTTTTTT.

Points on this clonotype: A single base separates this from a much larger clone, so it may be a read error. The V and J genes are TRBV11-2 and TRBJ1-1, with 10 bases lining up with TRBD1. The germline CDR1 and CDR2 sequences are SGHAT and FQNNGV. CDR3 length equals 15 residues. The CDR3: CAGSSPGQGSTEAFF. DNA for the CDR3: TGTGCCGGCAGCTCGCCGGGACAGGGGTCTACTGAAGCTTTCTTT.

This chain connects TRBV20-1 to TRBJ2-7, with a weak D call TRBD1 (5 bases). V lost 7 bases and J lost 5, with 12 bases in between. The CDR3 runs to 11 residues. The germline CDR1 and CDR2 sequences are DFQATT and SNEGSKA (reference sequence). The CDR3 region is CSVSYRNEQYF. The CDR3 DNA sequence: TGCAGTGTTTCTTACAGGAACGAGCAGTACTTC.

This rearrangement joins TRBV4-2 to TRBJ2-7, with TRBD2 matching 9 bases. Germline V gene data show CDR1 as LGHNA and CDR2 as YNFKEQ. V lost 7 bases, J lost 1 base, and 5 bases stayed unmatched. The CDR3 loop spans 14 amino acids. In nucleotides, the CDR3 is TGTGCCAGCATGCAGCTAGCGGGGTCCTACGAGCAGTACTTC. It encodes CASMQLAGSYEQYF.

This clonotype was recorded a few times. The CDR3 protein is CASSKLLGQVILETQYF. The DNA of the CDR3 is TGTGCCAGCAGTAAGCTCTTGGGACAGGTCATTTTGGAGACCCAGTACTTC. This chain joins TRBV6-5 and TRBJ2-5, with 8 bases fitting TRBD1. V gave up 5 bases and J gave up 5 bases; unmatched junction bases: 16. Germline values: CDR1 MNHEY, CDR2 SVGAGI. This CDR3 is 17 amino acids long.

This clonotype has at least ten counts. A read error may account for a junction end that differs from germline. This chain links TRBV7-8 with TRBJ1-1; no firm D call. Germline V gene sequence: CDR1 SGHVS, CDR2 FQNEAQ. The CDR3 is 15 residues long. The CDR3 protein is CASSLVRGMNTEVFF. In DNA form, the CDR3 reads TGTGCCAGCAGCTTAGTCCGTGGGATGAACACTGAAGTTTTCTTT.

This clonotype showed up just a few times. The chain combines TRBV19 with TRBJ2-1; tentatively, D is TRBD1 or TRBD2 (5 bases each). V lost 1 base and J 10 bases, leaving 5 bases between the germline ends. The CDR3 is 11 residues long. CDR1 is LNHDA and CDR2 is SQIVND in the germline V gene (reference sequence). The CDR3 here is CASSIGGEQFF. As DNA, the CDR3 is TGTGCCAGTAGTATAGGGGGGGAGCAGTTCTTC.

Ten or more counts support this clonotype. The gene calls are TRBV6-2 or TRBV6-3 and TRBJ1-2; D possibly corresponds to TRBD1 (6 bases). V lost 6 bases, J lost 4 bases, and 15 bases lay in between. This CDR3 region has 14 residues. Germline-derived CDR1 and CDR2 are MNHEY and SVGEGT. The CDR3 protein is CASSPYRELYGYTF. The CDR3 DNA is TGTGCCAGCAGCCCTTACAGGGAACTCTATGGCTACACCTTC.

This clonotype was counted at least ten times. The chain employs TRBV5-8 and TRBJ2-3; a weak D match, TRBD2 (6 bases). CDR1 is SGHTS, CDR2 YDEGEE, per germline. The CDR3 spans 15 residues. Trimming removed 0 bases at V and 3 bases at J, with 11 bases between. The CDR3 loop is CASSLVWTTTDTQYF. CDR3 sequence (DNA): TGTGCCAGCAGCTTGGTTTGGACTACTACAGATACGCAGTATTTT.

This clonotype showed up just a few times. The CDR3: CASSLAADHGYTF. CDR3 DNA: TGTGCCAGCAGCTTAGCAGCGGACCATGGCTACACCTTC. This chain joins TRBV7-9 and TRBJ1-2; the D is unclear. CDR1 is SEHNR, CDR2 FQNEAQ, per germline (reference sequence). The length of the CDR3 is 13 residues. V lost 0 bases to trimming and J lost 6 bases, with 8 bases between them. Full variable domain (outside the CDR3, taken from reference TRBV7-9 and TRBJ1-2): DTGVSQNPRHKITKRGQNVTFRCDPISEHNRLYWYRQTLGQGPEFLTYFQNEAQLEKSRLLSDRFSAERPKGSFSTLEIQRTEQGDSAMYLCASSLAADHGYTFGSGTRLTVV.